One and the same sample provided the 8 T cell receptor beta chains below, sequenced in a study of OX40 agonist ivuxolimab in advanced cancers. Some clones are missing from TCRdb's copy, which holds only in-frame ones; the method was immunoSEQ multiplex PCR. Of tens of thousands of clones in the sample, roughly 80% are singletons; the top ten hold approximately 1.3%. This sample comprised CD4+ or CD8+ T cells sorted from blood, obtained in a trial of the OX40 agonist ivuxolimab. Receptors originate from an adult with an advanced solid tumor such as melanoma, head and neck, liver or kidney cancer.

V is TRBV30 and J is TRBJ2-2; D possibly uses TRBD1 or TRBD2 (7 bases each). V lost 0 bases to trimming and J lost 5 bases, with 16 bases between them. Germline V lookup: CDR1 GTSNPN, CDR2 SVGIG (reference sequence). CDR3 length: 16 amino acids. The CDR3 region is CAWSVAGRGLTGELFF. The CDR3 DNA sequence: TGTGCCTGGAGTGTCGCAGGGAGGGGGCTTACCGGGGAGCTGTTTTTT.

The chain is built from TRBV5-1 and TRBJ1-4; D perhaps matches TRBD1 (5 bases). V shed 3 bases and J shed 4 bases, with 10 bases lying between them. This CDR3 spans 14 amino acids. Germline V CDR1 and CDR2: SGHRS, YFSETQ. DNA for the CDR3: TGCGCCAGCAGCTCTGGACAACTTAATGAAAAACTGTTTTTT. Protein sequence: CASSSGQLNEKLFF.

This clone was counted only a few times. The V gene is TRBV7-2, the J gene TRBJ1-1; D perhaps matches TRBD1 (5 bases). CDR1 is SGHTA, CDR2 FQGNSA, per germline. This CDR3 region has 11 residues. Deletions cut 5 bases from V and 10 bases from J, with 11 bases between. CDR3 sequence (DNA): TGTGCCAGCAGCCCGAGGACAAGAGCTTTCTTT. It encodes CASSPRTRAFF. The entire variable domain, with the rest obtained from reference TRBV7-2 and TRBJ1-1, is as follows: GAGVSQSPSNKVTEKGKDVELRCDPISGHTALYWYRQSLGQGLEFLIYFQGNSAPDKSGLPSDRFSAERTGGSVSTLTIQRTQQEDSAVYLCASSPRTRAFFGQGTRLTVV.

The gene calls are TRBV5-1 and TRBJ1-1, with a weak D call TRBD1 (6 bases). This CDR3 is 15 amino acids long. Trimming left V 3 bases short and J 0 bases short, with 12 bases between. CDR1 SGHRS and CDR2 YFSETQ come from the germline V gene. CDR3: CASSSGDYMNTEAFF. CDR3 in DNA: TGCGCCAGCAGCTCAGGGGATTACATGAACACTGAAGCTTTCTTT.

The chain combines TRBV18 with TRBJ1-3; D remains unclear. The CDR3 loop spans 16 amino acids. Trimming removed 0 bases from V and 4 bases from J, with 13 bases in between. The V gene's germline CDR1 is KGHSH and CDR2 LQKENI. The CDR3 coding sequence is TGTGCCAGCTCACCACCTCGCGTGACACAAGGAAACACCATATATTTT. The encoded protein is CASSPPRVTQGNTIYF.

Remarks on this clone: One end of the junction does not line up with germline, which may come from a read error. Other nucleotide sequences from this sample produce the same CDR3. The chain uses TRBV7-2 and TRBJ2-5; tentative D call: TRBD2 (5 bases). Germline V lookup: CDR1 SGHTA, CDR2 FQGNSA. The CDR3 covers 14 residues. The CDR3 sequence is CASSRELLMETQYF. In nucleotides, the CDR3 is TGCGCCAGCAGTCGGGAACTCCTCATGGAGACCCAGTACTTC.

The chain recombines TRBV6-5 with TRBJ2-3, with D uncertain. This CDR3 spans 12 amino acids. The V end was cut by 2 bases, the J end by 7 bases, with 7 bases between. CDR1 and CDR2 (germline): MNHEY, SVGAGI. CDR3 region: CASSYGDNTQYF. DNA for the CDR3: TGTGCCAGCAGTTACGGGGATAATACGCAGTATTTT.

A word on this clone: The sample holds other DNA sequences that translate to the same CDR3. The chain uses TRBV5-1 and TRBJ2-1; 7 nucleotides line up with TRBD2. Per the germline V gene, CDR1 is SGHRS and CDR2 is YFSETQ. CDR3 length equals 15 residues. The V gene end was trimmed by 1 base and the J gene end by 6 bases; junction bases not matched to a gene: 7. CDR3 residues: CASSLPPSGSNEQFF. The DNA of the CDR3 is TGCGCCAGCAGCTTGCCACCTAGCGGATCCAATGAGCAGTTCTTC.